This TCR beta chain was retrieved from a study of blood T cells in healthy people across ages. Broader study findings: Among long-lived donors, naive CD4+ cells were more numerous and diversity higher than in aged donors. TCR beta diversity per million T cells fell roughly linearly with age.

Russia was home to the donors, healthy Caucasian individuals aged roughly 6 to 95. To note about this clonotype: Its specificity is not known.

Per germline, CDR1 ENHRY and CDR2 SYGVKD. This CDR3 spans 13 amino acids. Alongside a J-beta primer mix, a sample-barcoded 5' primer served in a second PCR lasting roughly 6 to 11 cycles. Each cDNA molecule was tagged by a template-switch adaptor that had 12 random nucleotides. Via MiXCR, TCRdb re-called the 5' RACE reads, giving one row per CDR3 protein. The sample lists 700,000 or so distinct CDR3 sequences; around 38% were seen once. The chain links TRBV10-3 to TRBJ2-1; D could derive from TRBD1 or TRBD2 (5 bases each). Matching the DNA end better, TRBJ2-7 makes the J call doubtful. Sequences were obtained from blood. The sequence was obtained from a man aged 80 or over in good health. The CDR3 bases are TGTGCCATCAGGAGGGACGGATACAATGAGCAGTACTTC. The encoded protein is CAIRRDGYNEQYF.